The 10 T cell receptor beta chains below all came from one sample that was sequenced in a study of blood T cell repertoires in COVID-19. Sequencing was performed with immunoSEQ multiplex PCR; in TCRdb, only in-frame clones are kept and a portion is missing. The sample includes approximately 100,000 clones, about 85% of them seen just once. Sequenced: peripheral blood. Receptor source: a human donor in a cohort sampled during active COVID-19.

This chain joins TRBV10-3 and TRBJ2-3; 8 bases are shared with TRBD2. Germline CDR1 ENHRY, CDR2 SYGVKD. The V and J ends lost 5 bases and 5 bases, in that order; junction bases with no gene match: 12. This CDR3 has 16 residues. For the CDR3, the DNA is TGTGCCATCAGTATAAGAGCGGGAGCCACGGGAGATACGCAGTATTTT. Protein sequence: CAISIRAGATGDTQYF.

V and J are TRBV11-2 and TRBJ2-2; D might be TRBD1 (6 bases). Germline CDR1 SGHAT, CDR2 FQNNGV. The CDR3 is made up of 14 amino acids. With 5 bases removed from V and 5 bases from J, the gap between germline ends came to 12 bases. Here the CDR3 DNA reads TGTGCCAGCAGCCCGACAGGTAGAACCGGGGAGCTGTTTTTT. This sequence encodes CASSPTGRTGELFF.

This chain connects TRBV4-2 to TRBJ2-2; 9 bases line up with TRBD2. The CDR3 contains 18 residues. CDR1 and CDR2 from the germline V gene are LGHNA and YNFKEQ. The junction had 6 bases not matched to a gene; V was cut back by 0 bases and J by 1 base. Here the CDR3 DNA reads TGTGCCAGCAGCCAAGAGTGGGCAGCGGGGGGGAACACCGGGGAGCTGTTTTTT. Translated, it gives CASSQEWAAGGNTGELFF.

V is TRBV30 and J is TRBJ1-2; 7 bases are shared with TRBD1. V shed 3 bases and J 6 bases; nucleotides not matched to a gene: 4. The CDR3 totals 12 residues. Germline values: CDR1 GTSNPN, CDR2 SVGIG (reference sequence). CDR3 DNA sequence: TGTGCCTGGAGGACAGGGATGAATGGCTACACCTTC. Protein: CAWRTGMNGYTF.

The V and J genes are TRBV5-1 and TRBJ2-3, with D possibly matching TRBD1 (6 bases). Germline V lookup: CDR1 SGHRS, CDR2 YFSETQ. The CDR3 loop spans 15 amino acids. The ends were cut back, 3 bases at V and 1 base at J, with 12 bases in the middle. The CDR3 protein is CASSSRGGGTDTQYF. In DNA, the CDR3 is TGCGCCAGCAGCTCCCGTGGGGGCGGCACAGATACGCAGTATTTT.

V gene TRBV6-2 or TRBV6-3 combines with J gene TRBJ2-3; 11 positions agree with TRBD2. This CDR3 is 18 amino acids long. Trimming removed 2 bases from V and 2 bases from J; junction bases left unmatched: 9. Per germline, CDR1 MNHEY and CDR2 SVGEGT. CDR3 sequence (DNA): TGTGCCAGCAGTTACAGGCTAGCGGGGGGCACCGACACAGATACGCAGTATTTT. As protein: CASSYRLAGGTDTDTQYF.

The chain has TRBV5-1 and TRBJ2-2; TRBD2 aligns across 8 bases. CDR1 and CDR2 from the germline V gene are SGHRS and YFSETQ. After removal of 1 base from V and 2 bases from J, the junction contained 10 bases not matched to a gene. The CDR3 is 18 amino acids. DNA of the CDR3: TGCGCCAGCAGCTTGATCCCCCGGGGGGGAGTAAACACCGGGGAGCTGTTTTTT. Residues: CASSLIPRGGVNTGELFF.

The rearrangement links TRBV6-6 to TRBJ1-5, with 9 bases lining up with TRBD1. Per the germline V gene, CDR1 is MNHNY and CDR2 is SVGAGI (reference sequence). The CDR3 contains 15 residues. The V gene end was trimmed by 4 bases and the J gene end by 4 bases; junction bases not matched to a gene: 5. CDR3 DNA: TGTGCCAGCAGTTTCACCGGGACAGGGAATCAGCCCCAGCATTTT. As protein: CASSFTGTGNQPQHF.

This rearrangement joins TRBV30 to TRBJ1-6; D uncertain. The CDR3 has 16 amino acids. Trimming removed 3 bases at V and 0 bases at J, with 12 bases between. Germline V gene sequence: CDR1 GTSNPN, CDR2 SVGIG (reference sequence). CDR3 nucleotide sequence: TGTGCCTGGAGCGGGTTCCAGAGCTCCTATAATTCACCCCTCCACTTT. The encoded protein is CAWSGFQSSYNSPLHF.

This rearrangement joins TRBV21-1 to TRBJ2-7; the listed D gene, TRBD2, was not tested against the DNA. TRBV21-1 is a listed pseudogene. This CDR3 has 9 residues. The CDR3 sequence: CASVGGRYF. The CDR3 DNA follows: TGTGCCAGCGTGGGCGGGCGGTACTTC.